Presented here are 15 T cell receptor beta chains from one specimen sequenced in a study of shared clonotypes between healthy human individuals. Clones were read by immunoSEQ multiplex PCR, and TCRdb kept only the in-frame ones, dropping some. The table has approximately 810,000 clones, nearly 95% seen once. Terminally differentiated effector memory CD45RA+ cells were left out of the naive CD8 fraction, which was CD45RO-negative and positively selected for CCR7. Sequencing was carried out using naive CD8+ T cells sorted from blood. Every receptor here comes from a man aged 30-40 years in good health.

The chain recombines TRBV10-3 with TRBJ2-3, with unresolved D. Per germline, CDR1 ENHRY and CDR2 SYGVKD. This CDR3 has 14 residues. V lost 2 bases, J lost 0 bases, and 6 bases lay in between. CDR3 loop: CAISEGGSTDTQYF. For the CDR3, the DNA is TGTGCCATCAGTGAGGGTGGGAGCACAGATACGCAGTATTTT.

This clone was detected only once. The chain employs TRBV27 and TRBJ2-5; the match to TRBD2 covers 10 bases. The CDR3 covers 13 residues. Unmatched junction bases numbered 5, after V lost 4 bases and J lost 9 bases. Germline assignment: CDR1 MNHEY and CDR2 SMNVEV (reference sequence). CDR3 bases: TGTGCCAGCAGTTCCCCGGGACTAGCGTCCCAGTACTTC. Translation: CASSSPGLASQYF.

The sample holds one count of this clone. CDR3 loop: CASSSADGSTEAFF. In nucleotides, the CDR3 is TGTGCCAGCAGCTCGGCGGACGGGAGCACTGAAGCTTTCTTT. The chain combines TRBV7-2 with TRBJ1-1; D not certain. V was pared by 4 bases and J by 4 bases, with 13 bases between. Germline values: CDR1 SGHTA, CDR2 FQGNSA. This CDR3 has 14 residues.

The rearrangement joins TRBV7-9 to TRBJ2-2, with 7 bases identical to TRBD1. Per germline, CDR1 SEHNR and CDR2 FQNEAQ (reference sequence). The CDR3 covers 18 residues. V was clipped by 1 base and J by 3 bases; unmatched bases: 11. CDR3 DNA sequence: TGTGCCAGCAGCTTAGTCGGCAGGGGGACGATTTACACCGGGGAGCTGTTTTTT. Translation: CASSLVGRGTIYTGELFF.

The chain combines TRBV7-3 with TRBJ2-1; TRBD1 aligns across 8 bases. CDR1 and CDR2 from the germline V gene are SGHTA and FQGTGA. The CDR3 consists of 15 residues. With 2 bases clipped from V and 4 bases from J, the junction kept 4 bases outside the gene matches. CDR3 nucleotides: TGTGCCAGCAGCTTAGGGCAGGGGGCATACAATGAGCAGTTCTTC. It encodes CASSLGQGAYNEQFF.

This clone was recorded only once. The rearrangement joins TRBV11-1 to TRBJ1-1; D ambiguous. Germline values: CDR1 SGHAT, CDR2 FQDESV (reference sequence). The V gene lost 10 bases and the J gene lost 1 base, with 19 bases spanning the gap. The CDR3 contains 15 residues. CDR3 in amino acids: CATKRAAFENTEAFF. The CDR3, as DNA: TGTGCCACCAAGAGGGCGGCCTTCGAGAACACTGAAGCTTTCTTT.

Turning to this clone: In the same sample, other DNA sequences code for this CDR3. The chain has TRBV5-1 and TRBJ1-1; maybe TRBD1 (6 bases). With 3 bases removed from V and 0 bases from J, the gap between germline ends came to 12 bases. In germline, CDR1 is SGHRS, CDR2 YFSETQ. This CDR3 is built from 15 residues. In DNA, the CDR3 is TGCGCCAGCAGCTACCTGGACAGCCTGAACACTGAAGCTTTCTTT. Translation gives CASSYLDSLNTEAFF.

This chain links TRBV25-1 with TRBJ2-3, with D perhaps matching TRBD1 or TRBD2 (6 bases each). The CDR3 length is 17 residues. The V and J ends lost 3 bases and 2 bases respectively, with 18 bases between them. The germline CDR1 and CDR2 sequences are MGHDK and SYGVNS. CDR3 DNA: TGTGCCAGCAGTGATATAAGGGGGGTTCGTAACACAGATACGCAGTATTTT. Protein sequence: CASSDIRGVRNTDTQYF.

This chain connects TRBV2 to TRBJ1-4; no firm D call. V gave up 0 bases and J gave up 0 bases, with 5 bases separating them. Germline CDR1 SNHLY, CDR2 FYNNEI. The CDR3 runs 15 residues. CDR3 amino acids: CASSEALTTNEKLFF. The CDR3 nucleotides are TGTGCCAGCAGTGAAGCGCTTACAACTAATGAAAAACTGTTTTTT.

The chain is built from TRBV5-1 and TRBJ2-3; possibly TRBD1 for D (5 bases). Trimming cost V 2 bases and J 1 base, with 14 bases left between them. CDR3 length: 16 residues. CDR1 SGHRS and CDR2 YFSETQ come from the germline V gene. The DNA of the CDR3 is TGCGCCAGCAGCTTAGGGTGGCAGGGTGGCACAGATACGCAGTATTTT. Translated, it gives CASSLGWQGGTDTQYF.

This chain joins TRBV28 and TRBJ2-7; no clear D. Germline V gives CDR1 MDHEN, CDR2 SYDVKM. The V end lost 4 bases, the J end lost 6 bases, and 13 bases lay between the germline ends. The CDR3 is 13 residues long. DNA for the CDR3: TGTGCCAGCAGTTCGGGCTCGGGCTGCGAGCAGTACTTC. This translates into CASSSGSGCEQYF.

The chain recombines TRBV28 with TRBJ2-1; 7 nucleotides agree with TRBD1. V lost 6 bases and J lost 3; bases outside the gene matches: 5. Germline V gene data show CDR1 as MDHEN and CDR2 as SYDVKM. There are 14 residues in the CDR3. The CDR3 nucleotides read TGTGCCAGCAGCGTGACAGGGTTCTACAATGAGCAGTTCTTC. It specifies CASSVTGFYNEQFF.

V and J are TRBV29-1 and TRBJ2-1, with no clear D. CDR3 size: 14 residues. V was cut by 0 bases and J by 1 base, with 7 bases left in between. Germline V CDR1 and CDR2: SQVTM, ANQGSEA. CDR3 sequence: CSVEEFGSYNEQFF. Written as DNA, the CDR3 is TGCAGCGTTGAAGAGTTCGGGTCCTACAATGAGCAGTTCTTC.

The CDR3 is CASSSGLAGAFGELFF. The CDR3 nucleotides are TGTGCCAGCAGTTCAGGACTAGCGGGAGCCTTCGGGGAGCTGTTTTTT. The chain is built from TRBV27 and TRBJ2-2, with 13 bases fitting TRBD2. CDR1 is MNHEY, CDR2 SMNVEV, per germline (reference sequence). V trimming: 4 bases; J trimming: 7 bases; junction bases outside the gene matches: 6. The CDR3 length is 16 residues.

A few counts support this clone. V gene TRBV11-2 combines with J gene TRBJ1-5; no reliable D call. Trimming took off 5 bases at V and 7 bases at J, with 9 bases between the two ends. Germline V lookup: CDR1 SGHAT, CDR2 FQNNGV. The CDR3 sequence is 12 residues long. The CDR3 DNA reads as TGTGCCAGCAGCAACCAAGGGCAGCCCCAGCATTTT. Protein: CASSNQGQPQHF.